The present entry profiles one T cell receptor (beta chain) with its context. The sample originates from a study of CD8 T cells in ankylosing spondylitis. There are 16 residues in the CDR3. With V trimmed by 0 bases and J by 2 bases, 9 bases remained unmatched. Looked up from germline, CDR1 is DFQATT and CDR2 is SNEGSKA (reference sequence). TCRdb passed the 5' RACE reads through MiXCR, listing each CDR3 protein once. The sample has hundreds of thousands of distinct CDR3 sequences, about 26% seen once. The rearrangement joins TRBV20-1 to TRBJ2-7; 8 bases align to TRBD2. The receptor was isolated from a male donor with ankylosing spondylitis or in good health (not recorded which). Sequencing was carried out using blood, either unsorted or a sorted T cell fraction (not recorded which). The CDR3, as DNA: TGCAGTGCTAGAGATCTTCTAGCGGGCGGGACCTACGAGCAGTACTTC. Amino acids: CSARDLLAGGTYEQYF.